Below, one T cell receptor (beta chain) is given with its context. Its matching antigen is unknown. The data derive from a study of tumor-infiltrating lymphocytes in primary liver carcinoma. Study in general: The number of productive TCRbeta reads per sample ranged from roughly 3.5 to 8 million and was similar across tissue types.

TCR beta cDNA was reverse-transcribed from about 500 ng of total RNA. The reaction used a constant-region primer and ProtoScript II reverse transcriptase. Three nested multiplex PCR rounds, a slightly modified ARM-PCR method, built the TCR beta libraries. Each CDR3 protein gets one entry after TCRdb re-called the multiplex PCR reads with MiXCR. The repertoire includes 90,000 to 150,000 distinct CDR3 sequences, under 70% of them detected once, and roughly 8.1% sits in the top ten. Co-extraction of both nucleic acids (RNA and DNA) used about 17-33 mg of unsorted bulk tissue. Patients carried chronic HBV infection without prior treatment. The study's findings and limits: Tumor top-250-clone fraction significantly exceeded that of blood (p = 0.039). Tumor-blood pairs (like tumor-adjacent pairs) overlapped less than tumor region pairs did.

The TCR comes from a woman aged 55-70 years with primary liver carcinoma and hepatitis B virus infection. The sequencing sample was made of tumor-adjacent normal liver tissue.

CDR3 DNA sequence: TGCAGCGTTGGTGGGACTAGCGCCACTAGGGAGCTGTTTTTT. Its protein product is CSVGGTSATRELFF. The chain carries TRBV29-1 and TRBJ2-2; 10 bases align to TRBD2. Germline CDR1 is SQVTM and CDR2 is ANQGSEA. The CDR3 loop spans 14 amino acids. V lost 4 bases and J lost 9; bases outside the gene matches: 8.